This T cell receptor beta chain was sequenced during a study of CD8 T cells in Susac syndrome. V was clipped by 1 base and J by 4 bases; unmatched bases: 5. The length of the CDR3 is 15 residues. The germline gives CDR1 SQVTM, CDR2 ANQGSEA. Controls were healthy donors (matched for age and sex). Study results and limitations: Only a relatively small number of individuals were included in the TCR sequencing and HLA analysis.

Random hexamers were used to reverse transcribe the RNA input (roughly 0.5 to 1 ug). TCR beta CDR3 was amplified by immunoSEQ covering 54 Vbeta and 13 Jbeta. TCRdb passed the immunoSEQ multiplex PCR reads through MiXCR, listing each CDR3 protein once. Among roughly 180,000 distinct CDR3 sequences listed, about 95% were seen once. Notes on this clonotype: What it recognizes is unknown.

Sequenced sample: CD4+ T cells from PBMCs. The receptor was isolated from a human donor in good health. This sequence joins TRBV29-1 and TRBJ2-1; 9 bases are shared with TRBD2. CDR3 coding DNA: TGCAGCGTTGAAGTGGGCGGGAGGGCATACAATGAGCAGTTCTTC. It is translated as CSVEVGGRAYNEQFF.